Below, one TCR beta chain is given with its context. The target antigen is unknown. Trimming removed 0 bases at V and 0 bases at J, with 6 bases between. There are 16 residues in the CDR3. Germline loops: CDR1 LGHNA, CDR2 YSLEER. For the second PCR, which ran for about 6 to 12 cycles, a sample-barcoded 5' primer and a J-beta primer mix were used. With 12 random nucleotides, a template-switch adaptor tagged each individual cDNA molecule. TCRdb reanalysed the 5' RACE reads using MiXCR and keeps one entry per CDR3 protein. The sample contains 1.5 million to 1.9 million distinct CDR3 sequences, around 40% of which appear only once. The data belong to a study of blood T cells in healthy people across ages. Study-level information: Per two T cells, template switching captured roughly one barcoded beta molecule. Study observations and caveats: With age, beta diversity per million T cells declined roughly linearly, significantly by approximately 41. PBMCs left unsorted prevented a conclusive naive versus antigen-experienced comparison.

The sequencing input was blood. The chain recombines TRBV4-3 with TRBJ2-6; D gene uncertain. The clonotype originates from a woman under 30 in good health. The CDR3, as DNA: TGCGCCAGCAGCCAAGAGTCAAACTCTGGGGCCAACGTCCTGACTTTC. Translating gives CASSQESNSGANVLTF.